The entry below describes one T cell receptor beta chain. Germline CDR1 reads SGHDT; CDR2 reads YYEEEE. The CDR3 runs 14 residues. V lost 4 bases and J lost 2; bases outside the gene matches: 4. The sample belongs to a study of blood T cell repertoires in COVID-19. In the study overall: Sources were T cells, B-cell-depleted T cells, or PBMCs; the material itself was cDNA or gDNA.

Per the original methods: From reference gene primer amplification, estimates of nucleated cell counts were derived. Generated by immunoSEQ multiplex PCR, the TCRdb table keeps only in-frame clones and is missing some. The V and J calls and clone size are taken from that table; D and trimming were inferred from the DNA. The data show under 250,000 clones, about 89% seen once. This sequence originates from a man in his sixties who had recovered from COVID-19. The J gene is TRBJ1-2, the V gene TRBV5-6, with TRBD1 identical over 8 bases. Material: peripheral blood. The CDR3 loop reads CASSRDRGNYGYTF. The CDR3 nucleotides read TGTGCCAGCAGCCGCGACAGGGGAAACTATGGCTACACCTTC.